This paragraph reports one T cell receptor (beta chain). This entry is derived from a study of early T cells in non-severe SARS-CoV-2 infection. The CDR3 covers 16 residues. Germline CDR1 reads SGHAT; CDR2 reads FQDESV (reference sequence). Trimming left V 3 bases short and J 0 bases short, with 14 bases between. One entry per CDR3 protein, called by TCRdb with MiXCR from the 5' RACE reads. The sample shows approximately 50,000 distinct CDR3 sequences, less than 9.5% of them seen only once. V gene TRBV11-1 combines with J gene TRBJ1-1, with no clear D. Sequences were obtained from whole blood. The sequence derives from an adult who was a healthcare worker with PCR-confirmed SARS-CoV-2 infection or an uninfected control (not recorded which). CDR3 DNA sequence: TGTGCCAGCAGCTTGGGCAGGCCGAAAATGAACACTGAAGCTTTCTTT. Protein: CASSLGRPKMNTEAFF. Filled out from reference TRBV11-1 and TRBJ1-1, the complete variable domain reads EAEVAQSPRYKITEKSQAVAFWCDPISGHATLYWYRQILGQGPELLVQFQDESVVDDSQLPKDRFSAERLKGVDSTLKIQPAELGDSAMYLCASSLGRPKMNTEAFFGQGTRLTVV.